Included here is one T cell receptor (beta chain) sequence, with context. These data are taken from a study of cytomegalovirus exposure and HLA in healthy donors. The method was immunoSEQ multiplex PCR; TCRdb's version includes in-frame clones alone and lacks a portion of them. In the table there are around 240,000 clones, nearly 90% of which are singletons. The specimen was PBMCs. The receptor was derived from a woman aged 18-29 years in good health and CMV-seronegative.

CDR3 region: CASSLLPGTGPYEQYF. CDR3 coding DNA: TGTGCCAGCAGTTTATTGCCCGGGACAGGGCCCTACGAGCAGTACTTC. The rearrangement joins TRBV28 to TRBJ2-7, with TRBD1 identical over 9 bases. There are 16 residues in the CDR3. Germline V CDR1 and CDR2: MDHEN, SYDVKM. Trimming took 1 base from V and 2 from J; bases not matched to a gene: 6.